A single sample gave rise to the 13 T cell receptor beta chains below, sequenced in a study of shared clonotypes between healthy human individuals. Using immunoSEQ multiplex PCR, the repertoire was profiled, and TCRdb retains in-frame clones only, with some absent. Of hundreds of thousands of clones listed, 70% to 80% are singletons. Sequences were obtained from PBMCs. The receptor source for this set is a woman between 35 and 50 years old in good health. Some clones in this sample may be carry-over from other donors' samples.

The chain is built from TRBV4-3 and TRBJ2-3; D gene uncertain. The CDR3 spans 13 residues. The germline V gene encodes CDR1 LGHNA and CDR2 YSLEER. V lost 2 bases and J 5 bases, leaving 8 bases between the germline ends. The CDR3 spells CASSQNRVDTQYF. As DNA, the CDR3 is TGCGCCAGCAGCCAAAACCGGGTAGATACGCAGTATTTT.

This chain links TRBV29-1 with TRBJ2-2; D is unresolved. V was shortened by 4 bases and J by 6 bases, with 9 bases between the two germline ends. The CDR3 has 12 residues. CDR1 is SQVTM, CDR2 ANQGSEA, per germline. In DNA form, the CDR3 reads TGCAGCGTTGTAGTCGGTGCCGGGGAGCTGTTTTTT. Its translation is CSVVVGAGELFF.

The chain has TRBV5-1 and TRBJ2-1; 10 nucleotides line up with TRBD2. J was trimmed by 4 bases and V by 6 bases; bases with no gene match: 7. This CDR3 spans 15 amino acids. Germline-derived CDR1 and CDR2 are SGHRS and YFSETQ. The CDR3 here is CASKDGTSVYNEQFF. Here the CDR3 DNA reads TGCGCCAGCAAGGACGGGACTAGCGTTTACAATGAGCAGTTCTTC.

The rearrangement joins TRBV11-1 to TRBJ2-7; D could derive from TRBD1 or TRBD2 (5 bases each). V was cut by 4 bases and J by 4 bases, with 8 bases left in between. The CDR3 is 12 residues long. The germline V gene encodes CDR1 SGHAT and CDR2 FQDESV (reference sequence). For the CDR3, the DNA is TGTGCCAGCAGCTGGGACGGTTACGAGCAGTACTTC. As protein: CASSWDGYEQYF. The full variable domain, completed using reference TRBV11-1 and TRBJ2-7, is EAEVAQSPRYKITEKSQAVAFWCDPISGHATLYWYRQILGQGPELLVQFQDESVVDDSQLPKDRFSAERLKGVDSTLKIQPAELGDSAMYLCASSWDGYEQYFGPGTRLTVT.

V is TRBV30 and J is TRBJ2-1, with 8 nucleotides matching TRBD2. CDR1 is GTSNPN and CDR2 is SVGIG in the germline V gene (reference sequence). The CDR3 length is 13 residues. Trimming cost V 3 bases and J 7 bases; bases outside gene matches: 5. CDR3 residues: CAWSPGGMNEQFF. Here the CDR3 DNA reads TGTGCCTGGAGCCCGGGGGGGATGAATGAGCAGTTCTTC. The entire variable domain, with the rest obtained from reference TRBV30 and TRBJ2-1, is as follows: SQTIHQWPATLVQPVGSPLSLECTVEGTSNPNLYWYRQAAGRGLQLLFYSVGIGQISSEVPQNLSASRPQDRQFILSSKKLLLSDSGFYLCAWSPGGMNEQFFGPGTRLTVL.

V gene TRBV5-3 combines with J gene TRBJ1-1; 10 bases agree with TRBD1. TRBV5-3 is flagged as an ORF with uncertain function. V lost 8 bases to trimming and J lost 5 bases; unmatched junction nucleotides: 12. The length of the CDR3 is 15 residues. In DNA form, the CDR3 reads TGTGCCAGCAGCCAAACGACAGGGGGCAGGACTGAAGCTTTCTTT. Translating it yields CASSQTTGGRTEAFF.

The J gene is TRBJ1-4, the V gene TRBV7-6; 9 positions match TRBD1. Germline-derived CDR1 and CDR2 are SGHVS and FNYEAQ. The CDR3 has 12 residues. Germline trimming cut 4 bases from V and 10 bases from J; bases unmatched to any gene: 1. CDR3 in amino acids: CASSSTGGKLFF. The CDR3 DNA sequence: TGTGCCAGCAGCTCGACAGGGGGAAAACTGTTTTTT.

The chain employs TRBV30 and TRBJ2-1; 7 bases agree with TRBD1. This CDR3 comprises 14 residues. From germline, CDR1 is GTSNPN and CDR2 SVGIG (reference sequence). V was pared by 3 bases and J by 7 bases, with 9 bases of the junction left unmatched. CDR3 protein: CAWRPRDSWNEQFF. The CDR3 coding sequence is TGTGCCTGGAGGCCTCGGGACAGCTGGAATGAGCAGTTCTTC.

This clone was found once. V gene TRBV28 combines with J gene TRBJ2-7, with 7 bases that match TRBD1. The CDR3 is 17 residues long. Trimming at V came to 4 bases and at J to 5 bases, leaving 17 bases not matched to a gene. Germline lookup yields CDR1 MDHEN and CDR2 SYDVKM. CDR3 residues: CASSSIGWDRAIDEQYF. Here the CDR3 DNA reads TGTGCCAGCAGTTCCATAGGTTGGGACAGAGCAATCGACGAGCAGTACTTC.

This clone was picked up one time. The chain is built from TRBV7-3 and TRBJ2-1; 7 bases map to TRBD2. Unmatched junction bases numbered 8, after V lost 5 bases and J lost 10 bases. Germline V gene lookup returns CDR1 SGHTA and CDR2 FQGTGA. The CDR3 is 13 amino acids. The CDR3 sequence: CASSPGTTGEQFF. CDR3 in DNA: TGTGCCAGCAGCCCCGGGACTACGGGGGAGCAGTTCTTC. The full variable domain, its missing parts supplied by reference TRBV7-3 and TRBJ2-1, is GAGVSQTPSNKVTEKGKYVELRCDPISGHTALYWYRQSLGQGPEFLIYFQGTGAADDSGLPNDRFFAVRPEGSVSTLKIQRTERGDSAVYLCASSPGTTGEQFFGPGTRLTVL.

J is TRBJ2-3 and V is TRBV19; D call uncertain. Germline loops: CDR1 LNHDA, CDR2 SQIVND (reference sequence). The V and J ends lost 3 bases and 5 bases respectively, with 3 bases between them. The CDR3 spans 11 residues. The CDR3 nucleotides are TGTGCCAGTAGTATTCAAGATACGCAGTATTTT. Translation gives CASSIQDTQYF.

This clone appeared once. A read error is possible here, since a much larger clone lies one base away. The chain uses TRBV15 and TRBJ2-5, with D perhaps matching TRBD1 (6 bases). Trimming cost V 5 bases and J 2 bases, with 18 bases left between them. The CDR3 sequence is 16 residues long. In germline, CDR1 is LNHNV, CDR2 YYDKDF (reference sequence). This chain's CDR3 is CATSGTPLTGQETQYF. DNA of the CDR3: TGTGCCACCAGCGGGACCCCCCTGACAGGTCAAGAGACCCAGTACTTC.

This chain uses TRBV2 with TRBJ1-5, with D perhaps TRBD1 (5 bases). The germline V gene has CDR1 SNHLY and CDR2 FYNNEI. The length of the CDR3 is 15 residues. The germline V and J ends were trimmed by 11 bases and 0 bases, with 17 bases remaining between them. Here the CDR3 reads CAVNQGLTSNQPQHF. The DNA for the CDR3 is TGTGCCGTCAACCAGGGATTAACTAGCAATCAGCCCCAGCATTTT.